This T cell receptor beta chain was found in a study of T cell repertoires in cytomegalovirus infection. For the study at large: Indications of both CMV infection and matching HLA type were provided by public TCR beta signatures. General study findings and limits: CMV-specific TCR beta clonotypes restricted by HLA-C were the ones dominating the ex vivo response. People with CMV and the relevant HLA were identified by cumulative public TCR beta family frequency.

V lost 3 bases to trimming and J lost 5 bases, with 13 bases between them. CDR3 length equals 14 residues. TCRdb re-derived calls from the reads in MiXCR, one entry per CDR3 protein. The sample lists around 260,000 distinct CDR3 sequences, roughly a quarter seen once, with around 14% in the top ten. This clonotype appeared a few times. The antigen is not known. The material sequenced was PBMCs. This sequence was found in a human donor in good health (CMV status not recorded). Some clones in this sample may be carry-over from other donors' samples. This rearrangement joins TRBV12-3 or TRBV12-4 to TRBJ1-1; D is ambiguous. CDR3 residues: CASSFSLRETEAFF. The CDR3 DNA reads as TGTGCCAGCAGTTTCTCCCTCCGGGAGACTGAAGCTTTCTTT.